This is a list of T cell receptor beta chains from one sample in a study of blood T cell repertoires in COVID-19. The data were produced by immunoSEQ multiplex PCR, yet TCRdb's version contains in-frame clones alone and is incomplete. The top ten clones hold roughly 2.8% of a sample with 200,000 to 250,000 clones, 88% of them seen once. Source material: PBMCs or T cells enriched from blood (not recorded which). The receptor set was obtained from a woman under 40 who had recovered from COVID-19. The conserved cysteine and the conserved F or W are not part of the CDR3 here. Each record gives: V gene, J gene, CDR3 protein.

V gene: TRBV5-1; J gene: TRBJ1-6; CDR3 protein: ASRQGNSPLH
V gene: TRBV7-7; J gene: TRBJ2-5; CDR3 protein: ASSLLAGVVETQY
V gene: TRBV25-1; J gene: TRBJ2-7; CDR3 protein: ASSPFMGGLYEQY
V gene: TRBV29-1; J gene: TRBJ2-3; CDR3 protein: SGQDRGPMNTQY
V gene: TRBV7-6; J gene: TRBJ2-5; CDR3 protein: ASSGRTSGDLPETQY
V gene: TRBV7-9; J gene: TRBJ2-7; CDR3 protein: ASSWGQTYEQY
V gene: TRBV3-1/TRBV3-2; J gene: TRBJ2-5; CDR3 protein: ASSPLAGASETQY
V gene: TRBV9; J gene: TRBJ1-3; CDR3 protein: ASSSPKGGLSGNTIY
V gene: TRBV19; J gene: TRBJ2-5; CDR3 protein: ASTLTAGGFETQY
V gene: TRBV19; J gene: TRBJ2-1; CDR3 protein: ASSIQADRANEQF
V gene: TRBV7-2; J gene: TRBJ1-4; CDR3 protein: ASSLLATGGDEKLF
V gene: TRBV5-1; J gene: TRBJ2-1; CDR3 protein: ASRFGFLSSYNEQF
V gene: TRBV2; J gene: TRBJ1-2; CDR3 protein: ARPLGQGYGYT
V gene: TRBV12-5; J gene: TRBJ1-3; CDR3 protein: ASGLSRTVGNTIY
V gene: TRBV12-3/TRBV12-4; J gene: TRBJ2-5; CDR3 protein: ASSFAGQETQY
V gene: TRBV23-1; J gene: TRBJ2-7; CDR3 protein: ASSQSVRGGVPYYEQY
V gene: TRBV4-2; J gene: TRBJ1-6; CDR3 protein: ASSQPKGQAGNSPLH
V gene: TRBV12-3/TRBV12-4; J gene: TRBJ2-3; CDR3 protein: ASSEPDTQY
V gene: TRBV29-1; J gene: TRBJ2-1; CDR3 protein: SVRIPDRPKPNEQF
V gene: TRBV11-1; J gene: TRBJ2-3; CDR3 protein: ASSLARRSGASPDTQY
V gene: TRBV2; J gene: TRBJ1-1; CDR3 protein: ASTAGAVLEAF
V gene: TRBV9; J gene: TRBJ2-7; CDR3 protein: ASSPTPGQGSYEQY
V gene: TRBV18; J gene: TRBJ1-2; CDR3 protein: ASSPLLGQGANYGYT
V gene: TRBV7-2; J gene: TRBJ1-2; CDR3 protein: ASSLDRGQGFLYGYT
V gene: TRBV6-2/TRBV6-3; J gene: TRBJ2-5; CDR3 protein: ASSYGIGQLQETQY
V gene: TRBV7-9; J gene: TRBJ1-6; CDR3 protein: ASSLRDRGLSPLH
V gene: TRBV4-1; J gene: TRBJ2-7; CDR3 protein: ASSYYGQGVYEQY
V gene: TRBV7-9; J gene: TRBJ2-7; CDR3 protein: ASSSPRDSDYEQY
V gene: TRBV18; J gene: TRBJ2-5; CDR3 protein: ASSPRLRQETQY
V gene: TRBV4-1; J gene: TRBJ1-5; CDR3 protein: ASSLRTGENQPQH
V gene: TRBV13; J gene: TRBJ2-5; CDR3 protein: ASSSRETQY
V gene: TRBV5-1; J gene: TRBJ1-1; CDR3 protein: ASSVGTEIPGAF
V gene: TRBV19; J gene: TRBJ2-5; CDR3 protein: ASSVRQETQY
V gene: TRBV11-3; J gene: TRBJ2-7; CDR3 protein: ASSPRAFDEQY
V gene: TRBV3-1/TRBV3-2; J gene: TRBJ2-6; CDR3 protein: ASSQDRGGETLSGANVLT
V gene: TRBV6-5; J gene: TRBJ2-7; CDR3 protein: ASSYERSGSTLEQY
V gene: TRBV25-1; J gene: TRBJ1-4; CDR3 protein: ASSVLTGTLNEKLF
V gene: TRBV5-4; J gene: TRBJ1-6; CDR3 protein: ASSSQTGNSPLH
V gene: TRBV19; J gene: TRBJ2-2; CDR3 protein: ASIQSVGVGNTGELF
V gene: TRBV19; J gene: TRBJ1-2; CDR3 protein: ASSSGQEGHGYT
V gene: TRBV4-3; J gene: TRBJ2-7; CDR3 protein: ASSQERQGDYEQY
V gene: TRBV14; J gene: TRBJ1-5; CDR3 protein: ASSQSHGQPQH
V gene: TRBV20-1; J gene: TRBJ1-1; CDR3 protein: SARELGEAF
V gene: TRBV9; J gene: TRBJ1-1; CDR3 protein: ASSAQGRDTEAF
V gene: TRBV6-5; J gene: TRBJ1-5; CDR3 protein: ASSYSGPYSNQPQH
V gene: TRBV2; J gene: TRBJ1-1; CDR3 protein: ASRNRVDTEAF
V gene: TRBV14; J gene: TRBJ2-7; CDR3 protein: ASSPGTGTYEQY
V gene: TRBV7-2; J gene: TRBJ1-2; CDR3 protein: ASSPESSGQGLYGYT